Listed below are T cell receptor beta chains from one sample, sequenced in a study of technical replicates of blood from several donors. The data were produced by immunoSEQ multiplex PCR, yet TCRdb's version contains in-frame clones alone and is incomplete. The data show roughly 72,000 clones, about 93% seen once. Specimen: T cells isolated from PBMCs. All receptors come from a human donor in good health. Both conserved end residues are part of each CDR3. A D gene is named only where the DNA matches it firmly. Clone size is given for some rows only: seen once, a few or many times, or a class if the clone is expanded.

cdr3_aa	cdr3_nt	d_call	v_call	j_call	clone_size
CASSLGGPDTQYF	TGCGCCAGCAGCTTGGGGGGGCCAGATACGCAGTATTTT	-	TRBV5-1	TRBJ2-3	-
CASSLGPYTGELFF	TGTGCCAGCAGTTTAGGGCCCTACACCGGGGAGCTGTTTTTT	-	TRBV27	TRBJ2-2	-
CASSYSRSGAYEQYF	TGTGCCAGCAGTTACTCGAGGTCTGGAGCCTACGAGCAGTACTTC	-	TRBV6-5	TRBJ2-7	-
CASSFESRSTGELFF	TGTGCCAGCAGCTTTGAGTCTAGATCCACCGGGGAGCTGTTTTTT	-	TRBV7-8	TRBJ2-2	-
CASSHPPGQGKTGLF	TGCGCCAGCAGCCACCCGCCGGGACAGGGAAAGACAGGTCTCTTT	TRBD1	TRBV4-1	TRBJ1-1	-
CASSFLGGMDYEQYF	TGTGCCAGCAGTTTCTTAGGGGGCATGGACTACGAGCAGTACTTC	TRBD1	TRBV11-3	TRBJ2-7	-
CASSSITGSIYEQYF	TGTGCCAGCTCATCGATTACAGGGTCCATCTACGAGCAGTACTTC	-	TRBV18	TRBJ2-7	-
CASSPHGTSGSQNEQFF	TGTGCCAGCAGCCCCCACGGGACTAGCGGGAGCCAGAATGAGCAGTTCTTC	TRBD2	TRBV7-3	TRBJ2-1	-
CASSVGWRGCGRNLQPQHF	TGTGCCAGCAGCGTAGGTTGGAGGGGATGTGGTCGTAACCTGCAGCCCCAGCATTTT	-	TRBV9	TRBJ1-5	-
CASSQHRGTYEQYF	TGTGCCAGCAGCCAACACAGGGGCACCTACGAGCAGTACTTC	TRBD1	TRBV4-2	TRBJ2-7	-
CASSLSGRSYEQYF	TGTGCCAGCAGCTTAAGCGGGAGATCGTACGAGCAGTACTTC	TRBD2	TRBV13	TRBJ2-7	-
CASSFNYGTGAFTGELFF	TGTGCCAGCAGTTTTAATTACGGGACAGGGGCTTTCACCGGGGAGCTGTTTTTT	TRBD1	TRBV27	TRBJ2-2	-
CAISEGREIDTQYF	TGTGCCATCAGTGAGGGACGGGAGATAGATACGCAGTATTTT	-	TRBV10-3	TRBJ2-3	-
CASSEVGLGNGELFF	TGTGCCAGCAGTGAAGTGGGACTGGGGAACGGGGAGCTGTTTTTT	-	TRBV2	TRBJ2-2	-
CASSGGQGPRYTQYF	TGTGCCAGCAGCGGTGGACAGGGCCCACGCTATACGCAGTATTTT	TRBD1	TRBV9	TRBJ2-3	-
CASSLRGSTTGELFF	TGTGCCAGCAGCTTGCGGGGATCGACCACCGGGGAGCTGTTTTTT	-	TRBV7-2	TRBJ2-2	-
CASRSIPGQGLPGYTF	TGTGCCAGCAGATCTATTCCGGGACAGGGGCTCCCAGGCTACACCTTC	TRBD1	TRBV27	TRBJ1-2	-
CASSLGLAGGSTDTQYF	TGTGCCAGCAGCTTAGGTCTAGCGGGGGGCAGCACAGATACGCAGTATTTT	TRBD2	TRBV7-3	TRBJ2-3	-
CASRGGTGTYEQYF	TGTGCCAGCAGAGGCGGGACAGGTACTTACGAGCAGTACTTC	TRBD1	TRBV5-6	TRBJ2-7	-
CASSWTSGTSSYEQYF	TGTGCCAGCAGCTGGACTAGCGGAACGAGCTCCTACGAGCAGTACTTC	TRBD2	TRBV7-2	TRBJ2-7	-
CASSEFSGPSKTEAFF	TGTGCCAGCAGTGAATTCTCAGGGCCTTCTAAGACTGAAGCTTTCTTT	-	TRBV9	TRBJ1-1	few
CASSLVAGDTGELFF	TGTGCCAGCAGCTTAGTAGCGGGAGACACCGGGGAGCTGTTTTTT	TRBD2	TRBV7-2	TRBJ2-2	-
CSAPGLAVLNEQFF	TGCAGCGCGCCGGGACTAGCGGTGCTCAATGAGCAGTTCTTC	TRBD2	TRBV29-1	TRBJ2-1	-
CASSERGSYGYTF	TGTGCCAGCAGTGAAAGGGGCTCATATGGCTACACCTTC	-	TRBV6-1	TRBJ1-2	once
CASSPYSGNEQFF	TGTGCCAGCAGCCCCTATAGCGGGAATGAGCAGTTCTTC	TRBD2	TRBV7-3	TRBJ2-1	-
CSASVPNEQFF	TGCAGTGCTAGCGTCCCCAATGAGCAGTTCTTC	-	TRBV20-1	TRBJ2-1	-
CASSLARREAFF	TGTGCCAGCAGCTTAGCGCGTCGGGAAGCTTTCTTT	-	TRBV7-9	TRBJ1-1	few
CASSLVQGGYTF	TGTGCCAGCAGCTTAGTTCAGGGTGGCTACACCTTC	-	TRBV13	TRBJ1-2	-
CASSLGRGYYEQYF	TGTGCCAGCAGCTTGGGCAGGGGCTACTACGAGCAGTACTTC	-	TRBV5-6	TRBJ2-7	-
CASQMGAGGLGEQFF	TGTGCCTCACAAATGGGGGCAGGGGGGTTAGGTGAGCAGTTCTTC	-	TRBV7-9	TRBJ2-1	once
CSAGTGSSGNTIYF	TGCAGCGCTGGGACAGGTAGCTCTGGAAACACCATATATTTT	TRBD1	TRBV29-1	TRBJ1-3	-
CASSIGDYEQFF	TGTGCCAGCTCTATTGGGGACTATGAGCAGTTCTTC	-	TRBV13	TRBJ2-1	-
CAWSGGGAYTF	TGTGCCTGGAGTGGGGGAGGAGCCTACACCTTC	-	TRBV30	TRBJ1-2	-
CASSGEGGRFDEQYF	TGCGCCAGCAGCGGGGAGGGAGGGAGGTTTGACGAGCAGTACTTC	TRBD2	TRBV5-1	TRBJ2-7	-
CASSRQGGDEKLFF	TGTGCCAGCAGTCGACAGGGTGGGGATGAAAAACTGTTTTTT	TRBD1	TRBV27	TRBJ1-4	-
CSTKIGLDTEAFF	TGCAGCACCAAGATCGGGTTGGATACTGAAGCTTTCTTT	-	TRBV29-1	TRBJ1-1	-
CASSQVGPDTQYF	TGTGCCAGCAGTCAGGTTGGGCCAGATACGCAGTATTTT	-	TRBV11-3	TRBJ2-3	-
CASSYWDAGEAFF	TGTGCCAGCAGTTATTGGGACGCGGGGGAAGCTTTCTTT	-	TRBV6-5	TRBJ1-1	-
CASSLGLVGELFF	TGTGCCAGCAGCTTAGGACTCGTCGGGGAGCTGTTTTTT	-	TRBV7-9	TRBJ2-2	once
CASSTQSHEKLFF	TGTGCCAGCTCAACACAGAGTCATGAAAAACTGTTTTTT	-	TRBV18	TRBJ1-4	-
CASSVDTSGRFAGELFF	TGTGCCAGCAGCGTAGATACTAGCGGGAGGTTCGCCGGGGAGCTGTTTTTT	TRBD2	TRBV9	TRBJ2-2	-
CASSASGTEAFF	TGCGCCAGCAGCGCATCCGGGACAGAAGCTTTCTTT	-	TRBV5-1	TRBJ1-1	-
CASSAGPRGHTGELFF	TGTGCCAGCAGCGCAGGACCCAGGGGACACACCGGGGAGCTGTTTTTT	-	TRBV5-4	TRBJ2-2	-
CASSESGGIGGYNEQFF	TGTGCCAGCAGTGAATCCGGGGGGATTGGAGGGTACAATGAGCAGTTCTTC	TRBD2	TRBV25-1	TRBJ2-1	-
CASRTGNEQYF	TGTGCCAGCAGAACAGGGAACGAGCAGTACTTC	-	TRBV7-2	TRBJ2-7	-